This T cell receptor beta chain stems from a study of lymphopenia after photon versus proton radiotherapy. Repertoires were generated with immunoSEQ multiplex PCR, while TCRdb's copy carries only in-frame clones and drops some. Here the sample spans under 30,000 clones, 90% being singletons. CDR1 is SGHRS and CDR2 is YFSETQ in the germline V gene. This CDR3 contains 16 residues. Losses at the gene ends were 4 bases for V and 1 base for J; bases not matched to a gene: 9. The chain recombines TRBV5-1 with TRBJ2-5; TRBD2 aligns across 8 bases. The receptor was isolated from a woman between 50 and 59 years old with cholangiocarcinoma. The source material was peripheral blood, sampled from a patient treated with photon-based radiotherapy. CDR3 sequence reads: CASSPGGLRGQETQYF. In DNA, the CDR3 is TGCGCCAGCAGCCCGGGAGGGTTGCGGGGCCAAGAGACCCAGTACTTC. The variable domain in full, with the rest retrieved from reference TRBV5-1 and TRBJ2-5, is KAGVTQTPRYLIKTRGQQVTLSCSPISGHRSVSWYQQTPGQGLQFLFEYFSETQRNKGNFPGRFSGRQFSNSRSEMNVSTLELGDSALYLCASSPGGLRGQETQYFGPGTRLLVL.